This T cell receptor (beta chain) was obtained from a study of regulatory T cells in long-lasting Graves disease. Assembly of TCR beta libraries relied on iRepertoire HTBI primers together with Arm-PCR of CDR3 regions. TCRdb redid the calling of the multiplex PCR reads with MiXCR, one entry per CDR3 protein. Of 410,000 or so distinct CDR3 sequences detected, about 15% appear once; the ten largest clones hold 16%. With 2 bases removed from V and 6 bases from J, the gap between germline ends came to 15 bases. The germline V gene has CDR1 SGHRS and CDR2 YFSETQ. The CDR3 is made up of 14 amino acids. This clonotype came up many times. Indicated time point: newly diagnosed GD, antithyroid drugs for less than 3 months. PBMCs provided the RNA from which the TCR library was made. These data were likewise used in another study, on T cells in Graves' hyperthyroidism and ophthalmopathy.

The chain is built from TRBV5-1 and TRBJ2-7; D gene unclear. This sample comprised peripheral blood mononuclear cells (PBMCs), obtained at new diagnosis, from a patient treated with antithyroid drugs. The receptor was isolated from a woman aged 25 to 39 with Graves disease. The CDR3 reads CASSFPGPSTEQYF. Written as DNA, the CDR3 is TGCGCCAGCAGCTTCCCCGGGCCCTCAACCGAGCAGTACTTC.